Listed below are T cell receptor beta chains from one sample, sequenced in a study of CD8 T cells in ankylosing spondylitis. TCRdb reanalysed the 5' RACE reads using MiXCR and keeps one entry per CDR3 protein. The repertoire holds over 700,000 distinct CDR3 sequences, around 20% seen once, with around a fifth in the top ten. Sequencing used blood, either unsorted or a sorted T cell fraction (not recorded which). The receptors were sampled from a male donor with ankylosing spondylitis. CDR3s include the opening cysteine and the closing phenylalanine or tryptophan. The order of the fields is V gene, D gene, J gene, clone size, CDR3 protein, CDR3 DNA. The D gene is left open where the match is weak. The listing skips clone size in some rows; elsewhere it reads once, few, many or a size class.

>TRBV5-1|NA|TRBJ2-2|NA
CASTLFGDTGELFF
TGCGCCAGCACTCTCTTCGGGGACACCGGGGAGCTGTTTTTT
>TRBV5-1|TRBD2|TRBJ2-5|few
CASRTSGGQETQYF
TGCGCCAGCAGGACTAGCGGGGGGCAAGAGACCCAGTACTTC
>TRBV9|TRBD2|TRBJ2-1|few
CASSVDGGGGNEQFF
TGTGCCAGCAGCGTAGACGGCGGGGGGGGAAATGAGCAGTTCTTC
>TRBV20-1|NA|TRBJ2-1|few
CSALLLKGGYNEQFF
TGCAGTGCTTTGCTCCTCAAGGGGGGTTACAATGAGCAGTTCTTC
>TRBV7-2|NA|TRBJ1-6|NA
CASSLAYNSPLHF
TGTGCCAGCAGCTTAGCGTATAATTCACCCCTCCACTTT
>TRBV20-1|NA|TRBJ1-1|NA
CSAPGRANTEAFF
TGCAGTGCTCCGGGCAGGGCAAACACTGAAGCTTTCTTT
>TRBV4-2|NA|TRBJ2-1|NA
CASSQDVGGQGIGNEQFF
TGTGCCAGCAGCCAAGATGTGGGCGGGCAGGGGATCGGCAATGAGCAGTTCTTC
>TRBV6-5|NA|TRBJ1-5|few
CASSYLGGRNNQPQHF
TGTGCCAGCAGTTACTTGGGCGGCAGGAACAATCAGCCCCAGCATTTT
>TRBV20-1|NA|TRBJ2-1|NA
CSAATGRISSYNEQFF
TGCAGTGCTGCTACTGGCCGAATAAGCTCCTACAATGAGCAGTTCTTC
>TRBV20-1|NA|TRBJ2-1|NA
CSARASRSSYNEQFF
TGCAGTGCTAGAGCTTCGCGGAGCTCCTACAATGAGCAGTTCTTC
>TRBV20-1|NA|TRBJ1-1|few
CSADFGGNTEAFF
TGCAGTGCTGACTTTGGGGGGAACACTGAAGCTTTCTTT
>TRBV20-1|NA|TRBJ2-5|NA
CSARDIQGIIGGQYF
TGCAGTGCTAGAGATATTCAGGGGATAATCGGTGGCCAGTACTTC
>TRBV5-1|NA|TRBJ2-2|few
CASSLAAMPGGELFF
TGCGCCAGCAGCTTGGCCGCTATGCCAGGCGGGGAGCTGTTTTTT